The entry below gives a single TCR beta chain sequence along with its context. Its antigen remains unidentified. The junction departs from germline at one end; a sequencing error may be responsible. The sample has other DNA sequences that encode this CDR3 too. These data come from a study of OX40 agonist ivuxolimab in advanced cancers. Study background: Among those enrolled, mean age was 60 years (range about 23 to 80) and over 70% were male. Study-level results: Which antigen the expanded peripheral T cells recognized is unknown.

The germline V gene encodes CDR1 MGHDK and CDR2 SYGVNS. The CDR3 length is 14 residues. TCRdb's copy holds only in-frame clones and misses some; the assay was immunoSEQ multiplex PCR. The sample consists of more than 100,000 clones, 80% to 90% of them appearing once. The J gene is TRBJ2-7, the V gene TRBV25-1; D tentatively fits TRBD1 or TRBD2 (7 bases each). This TCR was sampled from an adult with an advanced solid tumor such as melanoma, head and neck, liver or kidney cancer. Specimen: CD4+ or CD8+ T cells sorted from blood, collected in a trial of the OX40 agonist ivuxolimab. CDR3 in amino acids: CASSDSGGVYEQYF. CDR3 coding DNA: TGTGCCAGCAGTGATTCAGGGGGGGTCTACGAGCAGTACTTT.